This entry concerns a single TCR beta chain. Its antigen is not identified. These data are taken from a study of cytomegalovirus exposure and HLA in healthy donors. Findings and limits, study-wide: Excluded: some indistinguishable V segments such as TRBV6-2 and TRBV6-3.

The donors gave bone marrow, and they were healthy. The PCR used 60 Vbeta and 13 Jbeta primers. The data were produced by immunoSEQ multiplex PCR, yet TCRdb's version contains in-frame clones alone and is incomplete. The sample carries some 200,000 clones, roughly 68% recorded once. V lost 5 bases and J lost 1, with 8 bases in between. Germline V gene lookup returns CDR1 MNHNS and CDR2 SASEGT. CDR3 size: 13 residues. The source is a man in his forties in good health and CMV-seropositive. The chain joins TRBV6-1 to TRBJ2-5; no firm D call. The sequencing input was PBMCs. The CDR3 nucleotides are TGTGCCAGCAGTTTACAGATCCAAGAGACCCAGTACTTC. This sequence encodes CASSLQIQETQYF.